Here is one T cell receptor beta chain with its context. Through Arm-PCR of CDR3 regions and iRepertoire HTBI primers, TCR beta libraries were built. TCRdb recomputed calls from the multiplex PCR reads with MiXCR, one row per CDR3 protein. The table lists approximately 400,000 distinct CDR3 sequences, about 11% of them singletons. The entry originates in a study of regulatory T cells in long-lasting Graves disease. V gave up 1 base and J gave up 4 bases, with 8 bases separating them. CDR3 length: 14 residues. Germline V gene lookup returns CDR1 KGHSY and CDR2 FQNENV. As to time point: newly diagnosed GD, antithyroid drugs for less than 3 months. PBMC RNA served as the TCR library source. This sample also appeared in a second study, on T cells in Graves' hyperthyroidism and ophthalmopathy. That paper notes: Blood also held most thyroid clonotypes expanded beyond 0.001.

The specimen comprised peripheral blood mononuclear cells (PBMCs), sampled at new diagnosis, from a patient treated with antithyroid drugs. The TCR was taken from a woman aged 18-29 years with Graves disease. This chain joins TRBV16 and TRBJ1-5, with no clear D. The DNA of the CDR3 is TGTGCCAGCAGCCAATGGAGTCCTAATCAGCCCCAGCATTTT. It specifies CASSQWSPNQPQHF.